These 20 T cell receptor beta chains were all obtained from the same sample, sequenced in a study of Ad26.COV2.S vaccination and SARS-CoV-2 variants. The protocol was immunoSEQ multiplex PCR, while the TCRdb copy is restricted to in-frame clones and leaves out a portion. The sample yields around 300,000 clones, around 90% seen once. Treatment described: 19 received Ad26.COV2.S at low or high dose, single or two shots; several received placebo; per-sample allocation not given. Day 63 after the first injection of vaccine or placebo was the sampling time. Sequencing was performed on peripheral blood, taken in a trial of Ad26.COV2.S vaccine versus placebo. The receptors derive from a person aged 18-60 years who received the Ad26.COV2.S COVID-19 vaccine or a placebo.

The chain employs TRBV6-5 and TRBJ2-5, with D tentatively TRBD1 (6 bases). CDR1 and CDR2 from the germline V gene are MNHEY and SVGAGI. V was shortened by 5 bases and J by 5 bases, with 12 bases between the two germline ends. The CDR3 length is 13 residues. The CDR3 DNA sequence: TGTGCCAGCAGTCAGCAGAGGGGGGAGACCCAGTACTTC. Its protein is CASSQQRGETQYF.

This clone has more than one count but fewer than ten. This chain joins TRBV28 and TRBJ2-2; TRBD1 might be the D (6 bases). This CDR3 contains 14 residues. Germline V gives CDR1 MDHEN, CDR2 SYDVKM. Trimming removed 4 bases from V and 5 bases from J, with 11 bases in between. In nucleotides, the CDR3 is TGTGCCAGCAGTTCTCCCGGACAGACCGGGGAGCTGTTTTTT. It specifies CASSSPGQTGELFF.

V usage is TRBV6-2 or TRBV6-3 and J usage is TRBJ1-5; 12 nucleotides agree with TRBD1. CDR1 MNHEY and CDR2 SVGEGT come from the germline V gene. V gave up 2 bases and J gave up 4 bases; unmatched junction bases: 6. The CDR3 sequence is 17 residues long. The CDR3 sequence is CASSYGTGGVGNQPQHF. The CDR3 bases are TGTGCCAGCAGTTACGGGACAGGGGGCGTAGGAAATCAGCCCCAGCATTTT.

The chain joins TRBV1 to TRBJ2-2; the DNA was not compared with TRBD2, the D call given in the table. TRBV1 is an annotated pseudogene. This CDR3 has 17 amino acids. The CDR3 here is CTSSQEAGGPSTGELFF. For the CDR3, the DNA is TGCACCAGCAGCCAAGAAGCGGGAGGGCCCAGCACCGGGGAGCTGTTTTTT.

This clone has just a few counts. This chain uses TRBV6-5 with TRBJ1-5; 7 bases match TRBD1. The CDR3 has 16 residues. Trimming removed 0 bases from V and 6 bases from J; junction bases left unmatched: 8. CDR1 is MNHEY, CDR2 SVGAGI, per germline. For the CDR3, the DNA is TGTGCCAGCAGTTACTCCGGTGAGGGGGCTGGTCAGCCCCAGCATTTT. Amino acids: CASSYSGEGAGQPQHF.

The chain combines TRBV3-1 (or the pseudogene TRBV3-2) with TRBJ1-2, with D maybe TRBD1 (5 bases). The CDR3 extends over 13 amino acids. Germline lookup yields CDR1 LGHDT and CDR2 YNNKEL (reference sequence). V was trimmed by 1 base and J by 8 bases, leaving 11 bases between them. CDR3 in amino acids: CASSQGGRQGYTF. The CDR3 DNA follows: TGTGCCAGCAGCCAAGGGGGACGTCAAGGCTACACCTTC.

The rearrangement joins TRBV6-5 to TRBJ2-3; weak D call: TRBD2 (5 bases). The CDR3 is 11 residues long. CDR1 MNHEY and CDR2 SVGAGI come from the germline V gene. Trimming took 7 bases from V and 5 from J, leaving 7 bases between them. The CDR3 region is CASKEVDTQYF. DNA for the CDR3: TGTGCCAGCAAGGAGGTAGATACGCAGTATTTT.

The V gene is TRBV6-5, the J gene TRBJ1-6; D unclear. CDR3 length equals 12 residues. V shed 7 bases and J shed 8 bases, with 9 bases lying between them. Germline V gives CDR1 MNHEY, CDR2 SVGAGI. The CDR3 is CASTRGDSPLHF. For the CDR3, the DNA is TGTGCCAGCACACGCGGGGATTCACCCCTCCACTTT.

J is TRBJ2-7 and V is TRBV6-6; TRBD1 matches 10 bases. Germline CDR1 reads MNHNY; CDR2 reads SVGAGI (reference sequence). Trimming removed 4 bases from V and 3 bases from J; junction bases left unmatched: 3. The CDR3 totals 14 residues. The CDR3 nucleotides read TGTGCCAGCAGTTCCCGGACAGGGGGCTACGAGCAGTACTTC. This codes for CASSSRTGGYEQYF.

The rearrangement uses TRBV5-4 and TRBJ2-7; a weak D match, TRBD1 (5 bases). The V end lost 0 bases, the J end lost 6 bases, and 16 bases lay between the germline ends. The CDR3 covers 15 residues. Germline CDR1 and CDR2: SGHNT and YYREEE (reference sequence). The CDR3 loop reads CASSLVGRVRGEQYF. The CDR3 coding sequence is TGTGCCAGCAGCTTGGTGGGGCGAGTGAGAGGCGAGCAGTACTTC.

The J gene is TRBJ2-7, the V gene TRBV4-1; a weak D match, TRBD1 (6 bases). With 4 bases removed from V and 2 bases from J, the gap between germline ends came to 15 bases. There are 15 residues in the CDR3. Per the germline V gene, CDR1 is MGHRA and CDR2 is YSYEKL. DNA of the CDR3: TGCGCCAGCAGCCTCACTCAACAGGGTACCTACGAGCAGTACTTC. Residues: CASSLTQQGTYEQYF.

This clone has more than one count but fewer than ten. J is TRBJ1-2 and V is TRBV7-8; D gene uncertain. The CDR3 runs to 13 residues. The germline V gene has CDR1 SGHVS and CDR2 FQNEAQ. Between the trimmed V and J ends, which lost 5 bases and 10 bases, there was a span of 17 bases. CDR3 in amino acids: CASSPGRRASYTF. The CDR3 nucleotides read TGTGCCAGCAGCCCTGGCCGGAGGGCTTCCTACACCTTC.

This chain uses TRBV5-6 with TRBJ1-4, with D possibly being TRBD1 (5 bases). CDR3 size: 15 residues. Germline assignment: CDR1 SGHDT and CDR2 YYEEEE. V lost 2 bases, J lost 5 bases, and 13 bases lay in between. This CDR3 reads CASSFLARENEKLFF. Here the CDR3 DNA reads TGTGCCAGCAGCTTTTTAGCCAGGGAAAATGAAAAACTGTTTTTT.

J is TRBJ2-2 and V is TRBV7-2; the D gene is possibly TRBD1 (6 bases). The ends were cut back, 11 bases at V and 5 bases at J, with 18 bases in the middle. Per the germline V gene, CDR1 is SGHTA and CDR2 is FQGNSA. The CDR3 runs to 14 residues. This chain's CDR3 is CAGRVGARTGELFF. DNA of the CDR3: TGTGCCGGGCGTGTGGGGGCGCGAACCGGGGAGCTGTTTTTT.

J is TRBJ1-1 and V is TRBV4-3, with D unresolved. Germline V gene sequence: CDR1 LGHNA, CDR2 YSLEER. The CDR3 runs 14 residues. The V gene lost 3 bases and the J gene lost 7 bases, with 15 bases spanning the gap. Here the CDR3 DNA reads TGCGCCAGCAGCCACGGATTAGGGATATTTGAAGCTTTCTTT. The encoded protein is CASSHGLGIFEAFF.

The genes are TRBV5-1 and TRBJ1-3; TRBD1 agrees at 7 bases. Germline trimming cut 0 bases from V and 4 bases from J; bases unmatched to any gene: 4. The CDR3 is made up of 15 amino acids. Germline assignment: CDR1 SGHRS and CDR2 YFSETQ. CDR3 residues: CASSLGGTDGNTIYF. In nucleotides, the CDR3 is TGCGCCAGCAGCTTGGGCGGGACAGACGGAAACACCATATATTTT.

The chain employs TRBV3-1 (or the pseudogene TRBV3-2) and TRBJ2-6; the D gene is possibly TRBD1 (5 bases). V lost 6 bases to trimming and J lost 2 bases, with 17 bases between them. This CDR3 has 17 amino acids. Germline V CDR1 and CDR2: LGHDT, YNNKEL (reference sequence). The CDR3 DNA follows: TGTGCCAGCAGTCGGGCCAGGGAAATAGCTGGGGCCAACGTCCTGACTTTC. Its protein product is CASSRAREIAGANVLTF.

This clone came up once. The chain carries TRBV28 and TRBJ2-7; D is undetermined. CDR1 is MDHEN and CDR2 is SYDVKM in the germline V gene. The CDR3 has 12 residues. Trimming cost V 5 bases and J 7 bases, with 12 bases left between them. The DNA for the CDR3 is TGTGCCAGCAGTCTGAGTCCCTGGGAGCAGTACTTC. It specifies CASSLSPWEQYF.

This clone was observed once. The chain carries TRBV5-3 and TRBJ2-2; D unclear. TRBV5-3 qualifies as an ORF whose function is uncertain. The CDR3 consists of 19 residues. V lost 0 bases to trimming and J lost 2 bases, with 20 bases between them. The CDR3 coding sequence is TGTGCCAGAAGCTTGGCCGGGTTAGAACTATACGTTAACACCGGGGAGCTGTTTTTT. Its protein product is CARSLAGLELYVNTGELFF.

The J gene is TRBJ2-1, the V gene TRBV4-2; 9 nucleotides line up with TRBD2. The CDR3 length is 15 residues. Germline V gives CDR1 LGHNA, CDR2 YNFKEQ. The junction had 2 bases not matched to a gene; V was cut back by 1 base and J by 4 bases. The CDR3 reads CASSQALAGYNEQFF. Here the CDR3 DNA reads TGTGCCAGCAGCCAAGCGCTAGCGGGGTACAATGAGCAGTTCTTC.